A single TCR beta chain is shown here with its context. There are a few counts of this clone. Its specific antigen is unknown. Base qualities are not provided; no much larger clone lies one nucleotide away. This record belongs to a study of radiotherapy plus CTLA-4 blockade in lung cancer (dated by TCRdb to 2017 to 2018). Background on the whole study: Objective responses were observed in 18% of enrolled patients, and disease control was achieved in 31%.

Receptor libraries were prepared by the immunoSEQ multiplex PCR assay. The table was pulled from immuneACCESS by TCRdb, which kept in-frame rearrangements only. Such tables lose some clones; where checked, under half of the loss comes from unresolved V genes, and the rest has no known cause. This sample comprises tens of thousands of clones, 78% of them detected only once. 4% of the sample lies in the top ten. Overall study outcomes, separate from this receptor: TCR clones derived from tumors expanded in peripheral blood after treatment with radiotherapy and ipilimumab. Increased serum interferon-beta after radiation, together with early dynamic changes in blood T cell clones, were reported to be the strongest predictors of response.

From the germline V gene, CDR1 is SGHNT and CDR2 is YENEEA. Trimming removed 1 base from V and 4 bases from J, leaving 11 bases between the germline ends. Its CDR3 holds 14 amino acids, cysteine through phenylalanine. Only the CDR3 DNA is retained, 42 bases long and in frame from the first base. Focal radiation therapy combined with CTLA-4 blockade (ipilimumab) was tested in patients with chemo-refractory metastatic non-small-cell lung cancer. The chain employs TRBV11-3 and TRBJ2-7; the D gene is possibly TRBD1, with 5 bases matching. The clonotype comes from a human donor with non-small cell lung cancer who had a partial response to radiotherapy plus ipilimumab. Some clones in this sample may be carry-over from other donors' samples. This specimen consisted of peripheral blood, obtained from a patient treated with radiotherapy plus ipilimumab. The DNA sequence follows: TGTGCCAGCAGCTTAGCCGCCCAGGGATACGAGCAGTACTTC. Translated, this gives CASSLAAQGYEQYF.